The clone carrying this T cell receptor (beta chain) appeared a few times. Germline assignment: CDR1 ENHRY and CDR2 SYGVKD. The length of the CDR3 is 14 residues. The ends lost 7 bases at V and 5 bases at J; junction bases unmatched: 5. This record comes from a study of blood T cell repertoires in COVID-19. Study-wide context: Both acute and convalescent COVID-19 samples were obtained from the United States, Italy and Spain. T cells, B-cell-depleted T cells, or PBMCs supplied cDNA or gDNA.

How the authors handled the data: Reference gene primers were amplified, and this amplification served to estimate nucleated cell counts. Assay: immunoSEQ multiplex PCR; the TCRdb copy retains only in-frame clones and omits some. D and trimming were read from the DNA, whereas the V and J calls and clone size are those reported in that table. There are around 110,000 clones in the sample; around 75% occur only once, and about 0.85% lies in the top ten. Sequencing used peripheral blood. The sequence was obtained from a human donor with acute or convalescent COVID-19. The donor label of this sample is uncertain. The chain is built from TRBV10-3 and TRBJ1-5, with 10 bases matching TRBD1. The CDR3 here is CAIKGTGDDQPQHF. DNA for the CDR3: TGTGCCATCAAAGGGACAGGGGACGATCAGCCCCAGCATTTT.